This TCR beta chain was obtained from a study of shared clonotypes between healthy human individuals. The study's findings and limits: Large depth notwithstanding, sorted-subset sequencing proved incomplete by rarefaction. Some clonotypes were shared by all four sorted-subset donors, while others were not shared. The non-shared ones had lower generation probabilities than the shared ones.

Produced via immunoSEQ multiplex PCR; TCRdb's table is partial and in-frame only. In the table there are 2 million to 2.5 million clones, just over 90% of which are singletons. CDR3 length equals 15 residues. Germline V gene sequence: CDR1 SGHTA, CDR2 FQGNSA. V shed 1 base and J 4 bases; nucleotides not matched to a gene: 7. In regard to this clone: What it binds is unknown.

The receptor was derived from a man between 18 and 35 years old in good health. Some clones in this sample may be carry-over from other donors' samples. This chain joins TRBV7-2 and TRBJ2-7; TRBD2 agrees at 7 bases. Sequencing was performed on naive CD4+ T cells from PBMCs. The sample's subset: CD45RA+ positively selected. CDR3: CASSLVWTSGYEQYF. DNA for the CDR3: TGTGCCAGCAGCTTAGTCTGGACTAGTGGATACGAGCAGTACTTC.